The present entry profiles one T cell receptor beta chain with its context. This probably arose from a read error, given a far larger clone one base away. The CDR3 has 15 residues. Germline V gene sequence: CDR1 MNHGY, CDR2 SAAAGT. The sample is drawn from a study of prognosis after radiotherapy for stage I lung cancer. Genomic DNA yielded TCR beta CDR3, amplified by two-round multiplex PCR. Primers (each specific to one TRBV or TRBJ gene) were used in first-round PCR. A single record per CDR3 protein comes from TCRdb applying MiXCR to the multiplex PCR reads. Among about 16,000 distinct CDR3 sequences listed, around 41% were seen once.

The sequenced sample was PBMCs, obtained before or after stereotactic body radiation therapy (not recorded which). This TCR came from a donor aged 50 or older with non-small cell lung cancer. The genes are TRBV6-8 and TRBJ1-5; 10 bases fit TRBD1. The CDR3 nucleotides are TGTGCCAGTACCGACAGGGGGCGAAGCAATCAGACCCAGCATTTT. It codes for CASTDRGRSNQTQHF.